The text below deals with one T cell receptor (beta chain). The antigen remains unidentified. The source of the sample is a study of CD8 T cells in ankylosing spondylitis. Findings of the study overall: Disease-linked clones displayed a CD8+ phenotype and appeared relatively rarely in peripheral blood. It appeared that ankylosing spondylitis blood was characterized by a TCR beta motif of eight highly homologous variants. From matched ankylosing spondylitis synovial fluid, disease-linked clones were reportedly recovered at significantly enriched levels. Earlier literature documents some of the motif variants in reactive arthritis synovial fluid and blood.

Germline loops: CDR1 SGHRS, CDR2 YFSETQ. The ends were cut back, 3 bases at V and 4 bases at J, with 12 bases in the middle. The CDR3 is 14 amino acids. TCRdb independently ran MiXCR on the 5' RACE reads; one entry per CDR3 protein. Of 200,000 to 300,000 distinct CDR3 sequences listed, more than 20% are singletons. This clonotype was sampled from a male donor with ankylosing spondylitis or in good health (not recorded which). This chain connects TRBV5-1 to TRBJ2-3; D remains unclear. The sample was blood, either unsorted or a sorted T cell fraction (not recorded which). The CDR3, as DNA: TGCGCCAGCAGCTCCCTCGGGTTACCAGATACGCAGTATTTT. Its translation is CASSSLGLPDTQYF.